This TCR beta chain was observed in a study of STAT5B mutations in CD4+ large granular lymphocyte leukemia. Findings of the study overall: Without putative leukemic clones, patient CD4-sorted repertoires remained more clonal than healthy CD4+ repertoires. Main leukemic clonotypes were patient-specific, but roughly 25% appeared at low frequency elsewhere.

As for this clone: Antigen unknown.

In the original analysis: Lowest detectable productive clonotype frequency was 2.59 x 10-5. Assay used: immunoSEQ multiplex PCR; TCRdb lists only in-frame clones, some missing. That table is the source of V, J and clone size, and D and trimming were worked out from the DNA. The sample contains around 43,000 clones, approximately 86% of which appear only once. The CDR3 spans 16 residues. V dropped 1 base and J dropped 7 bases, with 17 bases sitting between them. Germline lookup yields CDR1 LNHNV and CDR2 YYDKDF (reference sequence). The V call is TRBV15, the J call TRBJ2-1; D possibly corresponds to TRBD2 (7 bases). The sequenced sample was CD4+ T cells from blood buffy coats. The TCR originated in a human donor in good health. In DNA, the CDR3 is TGTGCCACCAGCAGAGGGTCGGGGGGCGCTAGGAATGAGCAGTTCTTC. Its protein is CATSRGSGGARNEQFF.